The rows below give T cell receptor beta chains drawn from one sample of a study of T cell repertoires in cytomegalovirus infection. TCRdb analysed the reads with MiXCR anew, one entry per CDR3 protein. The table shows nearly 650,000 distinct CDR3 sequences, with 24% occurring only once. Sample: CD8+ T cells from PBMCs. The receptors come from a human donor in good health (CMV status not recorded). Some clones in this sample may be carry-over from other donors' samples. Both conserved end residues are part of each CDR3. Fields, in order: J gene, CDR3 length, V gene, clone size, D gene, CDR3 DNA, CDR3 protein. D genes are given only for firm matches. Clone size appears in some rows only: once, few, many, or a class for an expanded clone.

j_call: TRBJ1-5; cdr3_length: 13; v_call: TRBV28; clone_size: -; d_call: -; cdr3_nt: TGTGCCAGCATATTGGGGGAATTTCAGCCCCAGCATTTT; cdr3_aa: CASILGEFQPQHF
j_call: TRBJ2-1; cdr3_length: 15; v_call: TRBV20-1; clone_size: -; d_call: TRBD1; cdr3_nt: TGCAGTGCTAGGCCCCGGACAGGGATTTTCAATGAGCAGTTCTTC; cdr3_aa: CSARPRTGIFNEQFF
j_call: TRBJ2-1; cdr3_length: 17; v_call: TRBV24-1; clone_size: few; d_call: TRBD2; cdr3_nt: TGTGCCACCAGTTCCGGTAGCGGGGACCCCTCCTACAATGAGCAGTTCTTC; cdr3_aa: CATSSGSGDPSYNEQFF
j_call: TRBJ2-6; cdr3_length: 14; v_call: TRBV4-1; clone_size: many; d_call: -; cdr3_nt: TGCGCCAGCCGCGAGGGACCTGGGGCCAACGTCCTGACTTTC; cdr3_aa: CASREGPGANVLTF
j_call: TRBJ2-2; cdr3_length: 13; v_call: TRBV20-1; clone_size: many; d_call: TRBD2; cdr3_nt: TGCAGTGCTATCGGGACTAGCACCGGGGAGCTGTTTTTT; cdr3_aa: CSAIGTSTGELFF
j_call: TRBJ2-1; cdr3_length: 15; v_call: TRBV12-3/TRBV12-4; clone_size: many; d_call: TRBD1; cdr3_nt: TGTGCCAGCAGTCTGGACAGGGGGCAACACAATGAGCAGTTCTTC; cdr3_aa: CASSLDRGQHNEQFF
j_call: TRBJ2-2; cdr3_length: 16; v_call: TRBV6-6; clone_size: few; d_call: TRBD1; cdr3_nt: TGTGCCAGCAGTAGCCGGAACAGGGGGCTTTCAGGGGAGCTGTTTTTT; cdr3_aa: CASSSRNRGLSGELFF
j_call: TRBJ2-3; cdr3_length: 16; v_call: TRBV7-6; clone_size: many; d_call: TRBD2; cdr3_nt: TGTGCCAGCAGCCCGGGACTAGCGGGACCCCCAGGGACGCAGTATTTT; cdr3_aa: CASSPGLAGPPGTQYF
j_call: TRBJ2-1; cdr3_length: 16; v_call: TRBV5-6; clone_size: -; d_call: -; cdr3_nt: TGTGCCAGCAGCTCTTACTTCGTCGGAAAGAGCAATGAGCAGTTCTTC; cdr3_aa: CASSSYFVGKSNEQFF
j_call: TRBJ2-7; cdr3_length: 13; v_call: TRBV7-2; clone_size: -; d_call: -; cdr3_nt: TGTGCCAGCAGCTCGGACGAATCCTACGAGCAGTACTTC; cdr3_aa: CASSSDESYEQYF
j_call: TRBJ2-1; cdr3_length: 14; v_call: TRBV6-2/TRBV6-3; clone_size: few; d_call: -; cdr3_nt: TGTGCCAGCAGTTCCTCTATCTCCTACAATGAGCAGTTCTTC; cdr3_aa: CASSSSISYNEQFF
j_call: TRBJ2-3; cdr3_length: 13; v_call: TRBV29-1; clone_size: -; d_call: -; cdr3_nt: TGCAGCGTTGAGGGTCGGGGTCCAGATACGCAGTATTTT; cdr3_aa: CSVEGRGPDTQYF
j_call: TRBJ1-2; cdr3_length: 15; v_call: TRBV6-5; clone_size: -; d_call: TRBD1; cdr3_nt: TGTGCCAGCAGGCCAGGACAGGGAAGGAACTATGGCTACACCTTC; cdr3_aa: CASRPGQGRNYGYTF
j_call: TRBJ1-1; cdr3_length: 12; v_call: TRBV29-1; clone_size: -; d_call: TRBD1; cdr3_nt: TGCAGCGTAGACAGGGGCGACGGTGAAGCTTTCTTT; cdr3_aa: CSVDRGDGEAFF
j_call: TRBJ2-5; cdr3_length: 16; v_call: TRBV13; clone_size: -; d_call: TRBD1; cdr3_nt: TGTGCCAGCAGCACCTACAGGGGGTCGTACCAAGAGACCCAGTACTTC; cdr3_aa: CASSTYRGSYQETQYF
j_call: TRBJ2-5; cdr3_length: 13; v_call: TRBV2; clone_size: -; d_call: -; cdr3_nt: TGTGTCAGCAGTTCGACTAGTTACGCGACCCAGTACTTC; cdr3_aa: CVSSSTSYATQYF
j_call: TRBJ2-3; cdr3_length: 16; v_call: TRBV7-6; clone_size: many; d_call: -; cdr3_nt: TGTGCCAGCAGCTCTTCCGGGGGCGTTAGGACAGATACGCAGTATTTT; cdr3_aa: CASSSSGGVRTDTQYF
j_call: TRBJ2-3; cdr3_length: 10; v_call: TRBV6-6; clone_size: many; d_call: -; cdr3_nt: TGTGCCAGCAGTGAGGGTACGCAGTATTTT; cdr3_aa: CASSEGTQYF
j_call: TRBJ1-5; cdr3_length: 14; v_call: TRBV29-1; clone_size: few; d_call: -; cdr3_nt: TGCAGCGCCGAGCGGGGAATGCACAATCAGCCCCAGCATTTT; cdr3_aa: CSAERGMHNQPQHF
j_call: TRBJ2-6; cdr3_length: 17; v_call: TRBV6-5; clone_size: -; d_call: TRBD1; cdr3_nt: TGTGCCAGCACCCCGGGACAGCACTACTCTGGGGCCAACGTCCTGACTTTC; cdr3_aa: CASTPGQHYSGANVLTF
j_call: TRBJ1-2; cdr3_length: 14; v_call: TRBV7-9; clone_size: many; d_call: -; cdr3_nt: TGTGCCGCCCATCCCAGGGGAAAAGATCATGGCTACACCTTC; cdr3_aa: CAAHPRGKDHGYTF
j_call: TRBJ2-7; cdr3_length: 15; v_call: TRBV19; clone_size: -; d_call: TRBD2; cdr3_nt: TGTGCCAGTAGTACCGGGACTAGCGAGCTTTACGAGCAGTACTTC; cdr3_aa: CASSTGTSELYEQYF
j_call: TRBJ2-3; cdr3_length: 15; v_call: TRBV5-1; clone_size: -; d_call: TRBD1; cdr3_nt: TGCGCCAGCACCCCGGGACAGGGGGCAGGAGATACGCAGTATTTT; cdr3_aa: CASTPGQGAGDTQYF
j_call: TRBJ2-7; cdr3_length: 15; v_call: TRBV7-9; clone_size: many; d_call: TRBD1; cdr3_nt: TGTGCCAGCAGCTCCCCTGGACAGGGCTCGGACGAGCAGTACTTC; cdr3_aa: CASSSPGQGSDEQYF
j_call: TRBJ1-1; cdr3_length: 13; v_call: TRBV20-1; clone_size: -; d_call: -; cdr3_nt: TGCAGTGCCGACCTTACGATGAACACTGAAGCTTTCTTT; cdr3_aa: CSADLTMNTEAFF
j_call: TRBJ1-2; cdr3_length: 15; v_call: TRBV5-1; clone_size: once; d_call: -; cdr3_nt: TGCGCCAGCAGTCCAGACGCCCGGGAGACCGATGGCTACACCTTC; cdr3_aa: CASSPDARETDGYTF
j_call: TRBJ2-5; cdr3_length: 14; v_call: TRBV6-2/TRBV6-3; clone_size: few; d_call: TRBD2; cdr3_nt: TGTGCCAGCAACGGACTAGCGGACCCAGAGACCCAGTACTTC; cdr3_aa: CASNGLADPETQYF
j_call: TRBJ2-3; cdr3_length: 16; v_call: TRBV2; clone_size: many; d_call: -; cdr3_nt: TGTGCCAGCAGTGATTTAAAGGCTAGCAGCACAGATACGCAGTATTTT; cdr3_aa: CASSDLKASSTDTQYF
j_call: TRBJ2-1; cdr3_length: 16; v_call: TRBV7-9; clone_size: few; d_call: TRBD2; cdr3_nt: TGTGCCAGCAGCCCCTTAGCGGGGGCCTCCTACAATGAGCAGTTCTTC; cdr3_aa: CASSPLAGASYNEQFF
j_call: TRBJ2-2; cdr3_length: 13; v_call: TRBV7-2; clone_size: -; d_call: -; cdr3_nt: TGTGCCAGCAGCCCCAGGGCCCCCGGGGAGCTGTTTTTT; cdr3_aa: CASSPRAPGELFF
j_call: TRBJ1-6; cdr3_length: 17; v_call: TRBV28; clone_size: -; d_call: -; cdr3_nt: TGTGCCAGCAGTTTAAAGAGGGCAGACAAACTAAATTCACCCCTCCACTTT; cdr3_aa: CASSLKRADKLNSPLHF
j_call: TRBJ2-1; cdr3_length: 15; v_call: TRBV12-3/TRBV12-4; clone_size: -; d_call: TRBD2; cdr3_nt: TGTGCCAGCAGTTTCGGGGGGGGGGGCTACAATGAGCAGTTCTTC; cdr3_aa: CASSFGGGGYNEQFF
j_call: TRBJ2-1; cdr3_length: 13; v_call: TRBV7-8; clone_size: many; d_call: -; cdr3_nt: TGTGCCAGCAGCTTAGTGCCCAGGAATGAGCAGTTCTTC; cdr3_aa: CASSLVPRNEQFF
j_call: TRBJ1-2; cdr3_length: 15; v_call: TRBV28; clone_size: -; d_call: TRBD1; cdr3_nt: TGTGCCAGCTATTGGGGACAGCCGACCTCATTTGGCTACACCTTC; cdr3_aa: CASYWGQPTSFGYTF
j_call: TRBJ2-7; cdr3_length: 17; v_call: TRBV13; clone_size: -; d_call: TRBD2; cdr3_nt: TGTGCCAGCAGCTCCACGGATTCGACTAGCGGGGGTTACGAGCAGTACTTC; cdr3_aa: CASSSTDSTSGGYEQYF
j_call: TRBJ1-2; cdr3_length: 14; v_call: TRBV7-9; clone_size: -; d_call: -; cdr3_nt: TGTGCCAGCAGCTCAGGGGACATGCCCTATGGCTACACCTTC; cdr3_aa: CASSSGDMPYGYTF
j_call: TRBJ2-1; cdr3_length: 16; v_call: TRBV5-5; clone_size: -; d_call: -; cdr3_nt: TGTGCCAGCATCAGCTTGGAAACAGGCGGATACAATGAGCAGTTCTTC; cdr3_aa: CASISLETGGYNEQFF
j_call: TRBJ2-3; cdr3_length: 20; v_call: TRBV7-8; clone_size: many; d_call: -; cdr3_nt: TGTGCCAGCAGCTTTGACCGACTAGATTATAATCACCTATTCACAGATACGCAGTATTTT; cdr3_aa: CASSFDRLDYNHLFTDTQYF
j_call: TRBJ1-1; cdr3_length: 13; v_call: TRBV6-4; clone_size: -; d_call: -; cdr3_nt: TGTGCCAGCAGTGACTCGGTTAATTCTGAAGCTTTCTTT; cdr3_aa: CASSDSVNSEAFF
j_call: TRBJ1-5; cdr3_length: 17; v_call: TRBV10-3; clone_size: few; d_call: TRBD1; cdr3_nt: TGTGCCATCAGTGAGTCGAGAGGGACAGGGAACAATCAGCCCCAGCATTTT; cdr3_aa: CAISESRGTGNNQPQHF
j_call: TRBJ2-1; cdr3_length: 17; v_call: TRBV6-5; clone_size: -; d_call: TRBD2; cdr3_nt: TGTGCCAGCAGCTTCTTAACGGCTAGCGGGGGGCCAGTAAAGAGGTTCTTC; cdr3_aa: CASSFLTASGGPVKRFF
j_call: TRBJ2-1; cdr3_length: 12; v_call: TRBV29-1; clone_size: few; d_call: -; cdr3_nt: TGCAGCACAGTGACAGGCCGAGGTGAGCAGTTCTTC; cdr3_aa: CSTVTGRGEQFF
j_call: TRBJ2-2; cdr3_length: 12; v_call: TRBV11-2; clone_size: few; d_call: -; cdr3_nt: TGTGCCAGCCCTGCCCGGGTCGGGGAGCTGTTTTTT; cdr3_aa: CASPARVGELFF
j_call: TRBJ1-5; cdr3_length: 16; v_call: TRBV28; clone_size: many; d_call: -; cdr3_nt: TGTGCCAGCAGTTCTGAGGGCCCGGGGCCTAGATGGGCCCAGCATTTT; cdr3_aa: CASSSEGPGPRWAQHF
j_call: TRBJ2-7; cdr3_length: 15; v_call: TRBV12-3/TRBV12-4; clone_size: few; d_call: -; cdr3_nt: TGTGCCAGCACTGGGCCTACGTCAAGCTCCTACGAGCAGTACTTC; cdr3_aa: CASTGPTSSSYEQYF
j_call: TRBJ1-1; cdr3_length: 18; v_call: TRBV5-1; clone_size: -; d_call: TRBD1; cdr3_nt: TGCGCCAGCAGCCCTGACCCGGGACAGTGGGGTATCGGCACTGAAGCTTTCTTT; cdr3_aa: CASSPDPGQWGIGTEAFF
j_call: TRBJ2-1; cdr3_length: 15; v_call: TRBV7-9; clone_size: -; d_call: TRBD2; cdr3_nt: TGTGCCAGCAGCTTACGGCTAGCGGGCTACAATGAGCAGTTCTTC; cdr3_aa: CASSLRLAGYNEQFF
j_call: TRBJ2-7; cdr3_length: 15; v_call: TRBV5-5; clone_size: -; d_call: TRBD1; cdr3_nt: TGTGCCAGCAGCTGGGGACAGGGGTTCTCCTACGAGCAGTACTTC; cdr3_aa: CASSWGQGFSYEQYF
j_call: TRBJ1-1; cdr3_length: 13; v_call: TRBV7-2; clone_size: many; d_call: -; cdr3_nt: TGTGCCAGCAGCTTAGACAGGAGGTGGGAAGCTTTCTTT; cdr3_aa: CASSLDRRWEAFF
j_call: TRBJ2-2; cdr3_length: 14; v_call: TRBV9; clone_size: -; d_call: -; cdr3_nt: TGTGCCAGCAGCTCCCCAGGGGTACACGGGGAGCTGTTTTTT; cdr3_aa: CASSSPGVHGELFF
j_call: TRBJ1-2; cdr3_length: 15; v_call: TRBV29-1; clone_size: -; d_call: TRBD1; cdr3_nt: TGCAGCGTTGTTGGGACAGGGGACGGGTACTATGGCTACACCTTC; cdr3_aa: CSVVGTGDGYYGYTF
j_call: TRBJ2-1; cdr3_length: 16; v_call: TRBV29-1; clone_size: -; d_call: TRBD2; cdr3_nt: TGCAGCGTTGGCCCACTAGCGGGGGGTGCCTACAATGAGCAGTTCTTC; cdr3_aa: CSVGPLAGGAYNEQFF
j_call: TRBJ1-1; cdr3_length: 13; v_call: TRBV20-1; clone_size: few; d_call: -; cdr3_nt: TGCAGTGCTAGAGAAGCCATGAACACTGAAGCTTTCTTT; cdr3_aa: CSAREAMNTEAFF
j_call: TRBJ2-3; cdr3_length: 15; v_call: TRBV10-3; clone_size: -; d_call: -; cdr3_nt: TGTGCCATCAGTGAGCCGGGTTGGGCCACAGATACGCAGTATTTT; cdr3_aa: CAISEPGWATDTQYF